The rows below give T cell receptor beta chains drawn from one sample of a study of PD-1 blockade in classical Hodgkin lymphoma. Using immunoSEQ multiplex PCR, the repertoire was profiled, and TCRdb retains in-frame clones only, with some absent. The sample carries 55,000 to 75,000 clones, approximately 94% recorded once. The specimen comprised peripheral blood mononuclear cells (PBMCs), sampled at baseline. The receptors shown here come from a human donor with classical Hodgkin lymphoma. CDR3s include the opening cysteine and the closing phenylalanine or tryptophan. The D gene is left open where the match is weak. A row's size may be missing; if present it is once, few, many or a size class.

d_call	v_call	clone_size	j_call	cdr3_nt	cdr3_aa
TRBD1	TRBV9	NA	TRBJ2-7	TGTGCCAGCAGCCCTGGACAGGGGGCCCACGAGCAGTACTTC	CASSPGQGAHEQYF
TRBD2	TRBV2	NA	TRBJ2-5	TGTGCCAGCAGGGTAACTAGCGGGGGGGAGACCCAGTACTTC	CASRVTSGGETQYF
TRBD2	TRBV27	NA	TRBJ2-1	TGTGCCAGCAGTCCAACTAGCGGGAGTTGGAGTAGGGAGTTCTTC	CASSPTSGSWSREFF
NA	TRBV5-4	NA	TRBJ2-5	TGTGCCAGCAGCTCTGTCGGCATTTCTATCGAGACCCAGTACTTC	CASSSVGISIETQYF
TRBD2	TRBV15	NA	TRBJ2-1	TGTGCCACCAGCCGGAGCGGGACGGACAATGAGCAGTTCTTC	CATSRSGTDNEQFF
NA	TRBV19	NA	TRBJ1-1	TGTGCCAGTAGTATAGAGAGGGAAAGAATCACTGAAGCTTTCTTT	CASSIERERITEAFF
NA	TRBV27	NA	TRBJ1-5	TGTGCCAGCAGTTTCTATAGCAATCAGCCCCAGCATTTT	CASSFYSNQPQHF
NA	TRBV2	NA	TRBJ2-2	TGTGCCAGCAGTGGGATCGGACGGAACACCGGGGAGCTGTTTTTT	CASSGIGRNTGELFF
TRBD1	TRBV30	once	TRBJ2-7	TGTGCCTGGGCGGACGGGACAGGCCGAGACGAGCAGTACTTC	CAWADGTGRDEQYF
TRBD1	TRBV6-5	NA	TRBJ1-3	TGTGCCAGCAGTTACTCCGGGACAGATACTGGAAACACCATATATTTT	CASSYSGTDTGNTIYF
TRBD1	TRBV15	NA	TRBJ1-2	TGTGCCACCAGCAGAGAGAGGGGGACAGGGGTTGAAAGGAACTATGGCTACACCTTC	CATSRERGTGVERNYGYTF
NA	TRBV19	NA	TRBJ1-2	TGTGCCAGTAGTATACCATACCGGGACCCAGGCTACACCTTC	CASSIPYRDPGYTF
NA	TRBV19	NA	TRBJ2-2	TGTGCCACAATGGGACTTCGACACACCGGGGAGCTGTTTTTT	CATMGLRHTGELFF
TRBD2	TRBV18	NA	TRBJ2-5	TGTGCCAGCTCACCCCCTAGCGGGGGGTCTGAGACCCAGTACTTC	CASSPPSGGSETQYF
NA	TRBV19	NA	TRBJ1-5	TGTGCCAGCGCGGGCCTTCTGATCGCTAATCAGCCCCAGCATTTT	CASAGLLIANQPQHF
TRBD1	TRBV27	NA	TRBJ2-1	TGTGCCAGCAGTCACGGGACAGAGCTTAATGAGCAGTTCTTC	CASSHGTELNEQFF
NA	TRBV5-1	once	TRBJ1-1	TGCGCCAGCAGCTTGTGGGGCGGGAACACTGAAGCTTTCTTT	CASSLWGGNTEAFF
NA	TRBV7-9	NA	TRBJ2-7	TGTGCCAGCAGCCCCCTCTTAGGGCACTCCTCCTACGAGCAGTACTTC	CASSPLLGHSSYEQYF
NA	TRBV14	NA	TRBJ2-7	TGTGCCAGCAGCCAAGATCTGATTTTCTCCTCCTACGAGCAGTACTTC	CASSQDLIFSSYEQYF
TRBD2	TRBV6-4	once	TRBJ2-3	TGTGCCAGCAGTAATACCGGGACTAGCGGTAATACGCAGTATTTT	CASSNTGTSGNTQYF
NA	TRBV5-1	NA	TRBJ2-5	TGCGCCAGCAGCACGATGGGTAGTCTGGAGACCCAGTACTTC	CASSTMGSLETQYF
TRBD1	TRBV19	NA	TRBJ2-6	TGTGCCAGTAGCCCGGGACAGTCCAGCTCTGGGGCCAACGTCCTGACTTTC	CASSPGQSSSGANVLTF
NA	TRBV6-6	NA	TRBJ2-1	TGTGCCAGCAGTTACTCTTCCGGGGACCATGAGCAGTTCTTC	CASSYSSGDHEQFF
NA	TRBV7-6	NA	TRBJ2-3	TGTGCCAGCAGCTTACCGGGGGCCACAGGTTTCGATACGCAGTATTTT	CASSLPGATGFDTQYF
NA	TRBV6-1	few	TRBJ1-5	TGTGCCACCTTGCGGGGCAATCAGCCCCAGCATTTT	CATLRGNQPQHF
TRBD1	TRBV4-1	NA	TRBJ1-2	TGCGCCAGCAGCCCCGAATGGGAGACAGGGGAAGTCTATGGCTACACCTTC	CASSPEWETGEVYGYTF
TRBD1	TRBV4-2	NA	TRBJ2-1	TGTGCCAGCAGCCAAACCGGGACAGGGTACGATGAGCAGTTCTTC	CASSQTGTGYDEQFF
TRBD1	TRBV6-1	NA	TRBJ1-3	TGTGCCAGCAGTGGGCCCTACCGACAGGGGAACTCTGGAAACACCATATATTTT	CASSGPYRQGNSGNTIYF
TRBD1	TRBV19	NA	TRBJ1-4	TGTGCCAGTAGTAATGACAGGGGAGGCGATGAAAAACTGTTTTTT	CASSNDRGGDEKLFF
NA	TRBV11-2	NA	TRBJ1-1	TGTGCCAGCAGCTTAGCCTTTAACACTGAAGCTTTCTTT	CASSLAFNTEAFF
TRBD1	TRBV9	NA	TRBJ2-1	TGTGCCAGCAGCGTCCTGGACAGGGACAATGAGCAGTTCTTC	CASSVLDRDNEQFF
NA	TRBV29-1	NA	TRBJ2-7	TGCAGCGTTATTCGGGACTCCTACGAGCAGTACTTC	CSVIRDSYEQYF